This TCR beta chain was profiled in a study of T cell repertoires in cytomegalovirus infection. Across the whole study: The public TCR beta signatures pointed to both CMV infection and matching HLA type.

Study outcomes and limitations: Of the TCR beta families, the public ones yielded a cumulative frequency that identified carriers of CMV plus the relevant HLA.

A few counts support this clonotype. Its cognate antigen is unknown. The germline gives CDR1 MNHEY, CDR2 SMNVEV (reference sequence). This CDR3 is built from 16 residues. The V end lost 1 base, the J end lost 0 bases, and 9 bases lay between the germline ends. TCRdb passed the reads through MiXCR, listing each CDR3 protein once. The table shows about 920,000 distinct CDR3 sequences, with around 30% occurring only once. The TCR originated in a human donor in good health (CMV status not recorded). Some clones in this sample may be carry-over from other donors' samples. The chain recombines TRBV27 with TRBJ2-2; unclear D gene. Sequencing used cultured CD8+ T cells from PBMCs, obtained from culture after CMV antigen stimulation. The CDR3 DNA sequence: TGTGCCAGCAGTTTATATAGGACGGCGAACACCGGGGAGCTGTTTTTT. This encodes CASSLYRTANTGELFF.